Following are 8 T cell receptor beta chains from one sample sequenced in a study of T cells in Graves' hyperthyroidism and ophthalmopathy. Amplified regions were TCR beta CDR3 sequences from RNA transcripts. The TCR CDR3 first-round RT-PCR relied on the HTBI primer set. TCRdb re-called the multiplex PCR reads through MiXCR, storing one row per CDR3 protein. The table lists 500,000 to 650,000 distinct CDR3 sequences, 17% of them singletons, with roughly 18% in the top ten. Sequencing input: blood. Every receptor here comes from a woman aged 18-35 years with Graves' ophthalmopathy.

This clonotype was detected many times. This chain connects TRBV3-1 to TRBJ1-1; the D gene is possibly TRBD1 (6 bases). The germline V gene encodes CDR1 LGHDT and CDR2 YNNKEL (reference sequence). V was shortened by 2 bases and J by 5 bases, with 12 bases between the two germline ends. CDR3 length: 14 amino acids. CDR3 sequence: CASSQLRQGTEAFF. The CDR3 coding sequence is TGTGCCAGCAGCCAACTCCGTCAGGGGACTGAAGCTTTCTTT.

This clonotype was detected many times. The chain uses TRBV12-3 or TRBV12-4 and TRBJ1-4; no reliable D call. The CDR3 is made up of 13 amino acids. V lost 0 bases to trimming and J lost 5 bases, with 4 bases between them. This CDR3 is CASSLALNEKLFF. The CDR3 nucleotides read TGTGCCAGCAGTTTAGCGCTAAATGAAAAACTGTTTTTT.

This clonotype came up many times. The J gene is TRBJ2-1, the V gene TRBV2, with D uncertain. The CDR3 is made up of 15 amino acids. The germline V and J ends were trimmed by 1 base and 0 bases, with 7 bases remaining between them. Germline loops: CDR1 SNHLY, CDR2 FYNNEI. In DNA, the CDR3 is TGTGCCAGCAGTGAAGGAGCGAGCTCCTACAATGAGCAGTTCTTC. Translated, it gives CASSEGASSYNEQFF. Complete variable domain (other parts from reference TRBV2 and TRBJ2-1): EPEVTQTPSHQVTQMGQEVILRCVPISNHLYFYWYRQILGQKVEFLVSFYNNEISEKSEIFDDQFSVERPDGSNFTLKIRSTKLEDSAMYFCASSEGASSYNEQFFGPGTRLTVL.

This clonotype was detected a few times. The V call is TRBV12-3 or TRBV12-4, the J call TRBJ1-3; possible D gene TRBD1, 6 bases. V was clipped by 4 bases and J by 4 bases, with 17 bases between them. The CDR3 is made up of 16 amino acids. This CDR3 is CASSSTGRAPGNTIYF. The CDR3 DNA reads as TGTGCCAGCAGTTCTACAGGGCGCGCACCGGGAAACACCATATATTTT.

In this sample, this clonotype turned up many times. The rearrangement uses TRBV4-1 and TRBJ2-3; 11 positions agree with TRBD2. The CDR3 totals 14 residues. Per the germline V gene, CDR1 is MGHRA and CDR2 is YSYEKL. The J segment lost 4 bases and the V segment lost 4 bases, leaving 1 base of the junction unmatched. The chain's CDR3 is CASSPSGGPDTQYF. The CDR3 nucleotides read TGCGCCAGCAGCCCTAGCGGGGGGCCAGATACGCAGTATTTT.

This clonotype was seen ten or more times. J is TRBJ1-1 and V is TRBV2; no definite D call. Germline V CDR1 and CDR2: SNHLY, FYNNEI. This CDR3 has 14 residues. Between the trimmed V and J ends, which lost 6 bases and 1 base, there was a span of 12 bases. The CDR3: CASRGGQTNTEAFF. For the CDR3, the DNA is TGTGCCAGCAGGGGAGGGCAGACGAACACTGAAGCTTTCTTT.

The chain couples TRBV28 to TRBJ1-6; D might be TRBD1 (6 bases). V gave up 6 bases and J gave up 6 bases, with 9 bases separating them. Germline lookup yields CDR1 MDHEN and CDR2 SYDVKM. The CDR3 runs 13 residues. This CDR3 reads CASRGQLNSPLHF. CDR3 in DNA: TGTGCCAGCAGAGGACAGCTTAATTCACCCCTCCACTTT.

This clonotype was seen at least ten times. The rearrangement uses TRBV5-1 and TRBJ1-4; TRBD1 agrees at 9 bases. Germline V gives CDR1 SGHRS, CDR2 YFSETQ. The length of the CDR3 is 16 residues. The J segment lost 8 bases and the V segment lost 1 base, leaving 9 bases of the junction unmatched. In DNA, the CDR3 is TGCGCCAGCAGCTTGCTTTTGGGACAGGGAGAGGAAAAACTGTTTTTT. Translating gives CASSLLLGQGEEKLFF.